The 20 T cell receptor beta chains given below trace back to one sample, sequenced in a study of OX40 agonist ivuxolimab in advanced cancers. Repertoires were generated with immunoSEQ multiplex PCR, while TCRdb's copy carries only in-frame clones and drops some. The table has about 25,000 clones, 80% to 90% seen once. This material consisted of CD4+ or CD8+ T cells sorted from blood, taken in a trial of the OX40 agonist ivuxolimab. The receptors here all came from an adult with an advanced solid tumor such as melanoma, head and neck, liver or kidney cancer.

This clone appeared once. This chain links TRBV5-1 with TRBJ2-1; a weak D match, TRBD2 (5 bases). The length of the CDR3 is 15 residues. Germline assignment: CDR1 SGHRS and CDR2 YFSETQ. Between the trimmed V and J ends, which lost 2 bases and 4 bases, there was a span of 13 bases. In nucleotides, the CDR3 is TGCGCCAGCAGCTTTCAGAGGGCCGCGTACAATGAGCAGTTCTTC. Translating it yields CASSFQRAAYNEQFF.

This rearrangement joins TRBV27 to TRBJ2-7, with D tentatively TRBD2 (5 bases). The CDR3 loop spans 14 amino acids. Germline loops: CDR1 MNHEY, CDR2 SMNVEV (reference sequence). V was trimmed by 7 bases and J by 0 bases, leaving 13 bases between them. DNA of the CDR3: TGTGCCAGCAAACTAACCCGGGACTCCTACGAGCAGTACTTC. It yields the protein CASKLTRDSYEQYF.

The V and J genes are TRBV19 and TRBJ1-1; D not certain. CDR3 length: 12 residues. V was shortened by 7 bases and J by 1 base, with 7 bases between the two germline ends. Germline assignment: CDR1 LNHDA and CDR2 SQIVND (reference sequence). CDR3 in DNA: TGTGCCAGTAAGACGGGGAACACTGAAGCTTTCTTT. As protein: CASKTGNTEAFF.

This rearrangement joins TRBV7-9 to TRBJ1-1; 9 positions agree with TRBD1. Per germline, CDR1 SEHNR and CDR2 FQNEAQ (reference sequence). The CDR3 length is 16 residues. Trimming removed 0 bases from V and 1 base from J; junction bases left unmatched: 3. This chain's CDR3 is CASSLAPGQGNTEAFF. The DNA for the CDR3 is TGTGCCAGCAGCTTAGCCCCGGGACAGGGGAACACTGAAGCTTTCTTT.

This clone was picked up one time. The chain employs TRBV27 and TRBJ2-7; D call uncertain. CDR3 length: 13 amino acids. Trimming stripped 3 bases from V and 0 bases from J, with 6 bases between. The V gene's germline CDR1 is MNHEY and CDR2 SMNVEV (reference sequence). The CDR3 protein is CASSFSSSYEQYF. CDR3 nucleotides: TGTGCCAGCAGTTTTTCAAGCTCCTACGAGCAGTACTTC.

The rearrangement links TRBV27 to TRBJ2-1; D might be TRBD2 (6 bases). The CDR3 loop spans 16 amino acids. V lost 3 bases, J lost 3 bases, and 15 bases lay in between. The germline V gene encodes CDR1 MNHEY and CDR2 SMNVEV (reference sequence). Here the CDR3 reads CASSLTGGARYNEQFF. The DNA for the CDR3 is TGTGCCAGCAGTTTGACGGGCGGGGCCCGCTACAATGAGCAGTTCTTC.

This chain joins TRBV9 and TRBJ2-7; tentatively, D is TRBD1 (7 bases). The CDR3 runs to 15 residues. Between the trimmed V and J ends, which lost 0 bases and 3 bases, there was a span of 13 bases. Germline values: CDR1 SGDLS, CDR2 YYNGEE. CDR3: CASSVGQGGYYEQYF. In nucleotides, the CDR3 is TGTGCCAGCAGCGTAGGACAGGGAGGATACTACGAGCAGTACTTC.

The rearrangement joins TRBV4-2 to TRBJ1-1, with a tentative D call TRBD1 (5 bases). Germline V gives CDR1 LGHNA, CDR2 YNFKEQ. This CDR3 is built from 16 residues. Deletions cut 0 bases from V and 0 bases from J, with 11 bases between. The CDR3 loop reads CASSQDFSGLNTEAFF. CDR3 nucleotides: TGTGCCAGCAGCCAAGATTTCTCAGGGTTGAACACTGAAGCTTTCTTT.

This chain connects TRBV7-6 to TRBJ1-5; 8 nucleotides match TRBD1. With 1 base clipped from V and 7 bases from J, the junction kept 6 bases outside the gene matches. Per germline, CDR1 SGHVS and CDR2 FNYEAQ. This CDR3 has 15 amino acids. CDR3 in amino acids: CASSLGTGRGQPQHF. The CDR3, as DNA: TGTGCCAGCAGCTTAGGGACAGGGCGAGGCCAGCCCCAGCATTTT. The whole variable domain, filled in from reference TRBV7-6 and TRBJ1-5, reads GAGVSQSPRYKVTKRGQDVALRCDPISGHVSLYWYRQALGQGPEFLTYFNYEAQQDKSGLPNDRFSAERPEGSISTLTIQRTEQRDSAMYRCASSLGTGRGQPQHFGDGTRLSIL.

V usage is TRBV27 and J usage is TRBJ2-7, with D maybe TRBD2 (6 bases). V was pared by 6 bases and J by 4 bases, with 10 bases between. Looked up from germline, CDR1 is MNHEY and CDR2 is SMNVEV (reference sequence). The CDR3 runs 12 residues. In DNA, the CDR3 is TGTGCCAGCAGCCGTGGGGGGTACGAGCAGTACTTC. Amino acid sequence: CASSRGGYEQYF.

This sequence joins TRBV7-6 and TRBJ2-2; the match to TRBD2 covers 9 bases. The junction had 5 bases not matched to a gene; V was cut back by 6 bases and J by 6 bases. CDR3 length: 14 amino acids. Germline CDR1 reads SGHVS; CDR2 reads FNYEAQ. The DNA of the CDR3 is TGTGCCAGCAGTGCCGGGACTAGCTCCGGGGAGCTGTTTTTT. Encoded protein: CASSAGTSSGELFF.

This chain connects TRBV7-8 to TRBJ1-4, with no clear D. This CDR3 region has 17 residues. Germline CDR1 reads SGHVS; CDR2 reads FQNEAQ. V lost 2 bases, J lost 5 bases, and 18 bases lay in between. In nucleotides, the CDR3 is TGTGCCAGCAGCTTATTGGGTCGGACCATGACGAATGAAAAACTGTTTTTT. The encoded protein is CASSLLGRTMTNEKLFF.

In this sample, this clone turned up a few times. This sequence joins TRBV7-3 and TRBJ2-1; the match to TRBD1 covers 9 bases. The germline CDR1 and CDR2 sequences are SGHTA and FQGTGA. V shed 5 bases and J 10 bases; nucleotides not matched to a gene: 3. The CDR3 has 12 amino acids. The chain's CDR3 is CASSLGTGEQFF. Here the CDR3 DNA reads TGTGCCAGCAGCCTAGGGACAGGGGAGCAGTTCTTC.

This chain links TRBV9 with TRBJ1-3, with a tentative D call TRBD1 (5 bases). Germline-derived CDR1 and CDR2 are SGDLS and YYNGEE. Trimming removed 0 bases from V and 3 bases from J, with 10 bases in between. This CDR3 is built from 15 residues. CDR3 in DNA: TGTGCCAGCAGCGTAGGTCAGGGAGATGGAAACACCATATATTTT. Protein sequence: CASSVGQGDGNTIYF.

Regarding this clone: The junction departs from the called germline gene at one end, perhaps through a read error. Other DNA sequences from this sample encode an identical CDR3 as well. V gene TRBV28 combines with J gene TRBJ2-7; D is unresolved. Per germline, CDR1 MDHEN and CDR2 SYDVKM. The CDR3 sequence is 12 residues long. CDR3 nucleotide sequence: TGCGCCAGCAGTTTGGGCCCTGGCGAGCAGTACTTC. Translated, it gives CASSLGPGEQYF.

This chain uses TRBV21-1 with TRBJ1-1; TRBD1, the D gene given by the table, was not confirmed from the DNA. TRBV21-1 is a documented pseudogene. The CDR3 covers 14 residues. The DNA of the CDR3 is TGTGCCAGCAGCATCGACAGGGGTGAGACTGAAGCTTTCTTT. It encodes CASSIDRGETEAFF.

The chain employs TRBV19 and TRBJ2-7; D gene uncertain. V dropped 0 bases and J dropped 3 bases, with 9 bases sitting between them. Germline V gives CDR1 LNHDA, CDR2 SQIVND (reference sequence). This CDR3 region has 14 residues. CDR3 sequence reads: CASSIDQRGYEQYF. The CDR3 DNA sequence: TGTGCCAGTAGTATAGACCAACGCGGCTACGAGCAGTACTTC.

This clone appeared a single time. In DNA form, the CDR3 reads TGTGCCAGCAGCCAGGCCGGGACTAGCGGGGGGTCCGCCGGGGAGCTGTTTTTT. Translation: CASSQAGTSGGSAGELFF. This chain uses TRBV4-2 with TRBJ2-2; 15 bases line up with TRBD2. The CDR3 loop spans 18 amino acids. V lost 3 bases and J lost 6; bases outside the gene matches: 8. Germline values: CDR1 LGHNA, CDR2 YNFKEQ.

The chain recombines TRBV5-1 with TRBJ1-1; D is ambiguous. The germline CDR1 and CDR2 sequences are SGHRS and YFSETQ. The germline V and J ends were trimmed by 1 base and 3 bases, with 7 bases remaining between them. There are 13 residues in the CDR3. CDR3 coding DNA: TGCGCCAGCAGCTTGAAGGTGGACACTGAAGCTTTCTTT. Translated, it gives CASSLKVDTEAFF.

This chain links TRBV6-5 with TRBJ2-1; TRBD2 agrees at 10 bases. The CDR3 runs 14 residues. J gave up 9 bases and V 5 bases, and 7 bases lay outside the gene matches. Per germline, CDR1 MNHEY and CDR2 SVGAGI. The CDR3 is CASSPLAGASEQFF. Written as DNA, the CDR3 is TGTGCCAGCAGTCCCCTAGCGGGAGCTAGTGAGCAGTTCTTC.